This TCR beta chain comes out of a study of T cell responses to AZD1222 COVID-19 vaccine. Sequencing used immunoSEQ multiplex PCR; TCRdb keeps in-frame clones, though not all of them. The data hold 100,000 to 120,000 clones, with 94% observed a single time. This CDR3 has 17 amino acids. Germline loops: CDR1 MDHEN, CDR2 SYDVKM. The ends lost 7 bases at V and 2 bases at J; junction bases unmatched: 12. The study's findings and limits: Among the donors, most were white British and more were female, and clonal diversity was possibly underestimated. Dominant at 160-218 and 743-854, vaccine-associated CD4 TCRs also spanned spike. The breadth and depth of Spike-specific TCRs increased once two AZD1222 doses had been given.

Pooled in the analysis were second doses at about 4 or about 12 weeks. Remarks on this clone: Its antigen is not identified.

The input for sequencing was peripheral blood, taken 28 days after the second AZD1222 dose. The receptor was derived from an adult who received the AZD1222 COVID-19 vaccine. This chain uses TRBV28 with TRBJ2-2; 8 bases line up with TRBD2. Written as DNA, the CDR3 is TGTGCCAGCACCTTGACCGGGACTAGACTTAACACCGGGGAGCTGTTTTTT. It yields the protein CASTLTGTRLNTGELFF.